Below, 17 T cell receptor beta chains from the same sample are listed, as sequenced in a study of blood T cell repertoires in COVID-19. Clones were sequenced by immunoSEQ multiplex PCR, and TCRdb holds only the in-frame ones, with some missing. This table has some 200,000 clones, about four fifths appearing once. The sequencing input was peripheral blood. The receptor set was obtained from a woman between 40 and 50 years old with acute or convalescent COVID-19.

The rearrangement uses TRBV27 and TRBJ2-2, with D tentatively TRBD2 (5 bases). Germline V gene data show CDR1 as MNHEY and CDR2 as SMNVEV (reference sequence). The CDR3 has 13 residues. Trimming took 6 bases from V and 2 from J, leaving 7 bases between them. The CDR3 here is CASRGVNTGELFF. The CDR3 region has the DNA TGTGCCAGCAGGGGAGTTAACACCGGGGAGCTGTTTTTT.

The gene calls are TRBV3-1 (or the pseudogene TRBV3-2) and TRBJ2-1; 12 bases map to TRBD2. With V trimmed by 4 bases and J by 8 bases, 6 bases remained unmatched. There are 15 residues in the CDR3. The germline V gene has CDR1 LGHDT and CDR2 YNNKEL (reference sequence). The CDR3 DNA is TGTGCCAGCAGCCTTAGGACTAGCGGGGTTTATGAGCAGTTCTTC. Amino acids: CASSLRTSGVYEQFF.

The chain joins TRBV5-6 to TRBJ2-3, with TRBD2 identical over 12 bases. The CDR3 covers 18 residues. In germline, CDR1 is SGHDT, CDR2 YYEEEE. V shed 1 base and J 2 bases; nucleotides not matched to a gene: 8. Here the CDR3 reads CASSLWLAGGPLTDTQYF. The CDR3 region has the DNA TGTGCCAGCAGCTTGTGGCTAGCGGGGGGGCCTCTCACAGATACGCAGTATTTT. The whole variable domain, remainder taken from reference TRBV5-6 and TRBJ2-3, is DAGVTQSPTHLIKTRGQQVTLRCSPKSGHDTVSWYQQALGQGPQFIFQYYEEEERQRGNFPDRFSGHQFPNYSSELNVNALLLGDSALYLCASSLWLAGGPLTDTQYFGPGTRLTVL.

The chain couples TRBV21-1 to TRBJ2-3; TRBD2, as called in the table, went unchecked against the DNA. TRBV21-1 is shown as a pseudogene. This CDR3 is built from 18 residues. CDR3 region: CASSKDGGLAGGTDTQYF. The CDR3 DNA reads as TGTGCCAGCAGCAAAGATGGCGGGCTAGCGGGGGGCACAGATACGCAGTATTTT.

The rearrangement links TRBV15 to TRBJ1-6; D is perhaps TRBD1 (5 bases). The CDR3 has 14 amino acids. Per germline, CDR1 LNHNV and CDR2 YYDKDF (reference sequence). Trimming removed 1 base from V and 14 bases from J, with 15 bases in between. CDR3 amino acids: CATSRGASGTTLHF. CDR3 in DNA: TGTGCCACCAGCAGAGGAGCCTCAGGGACTACCCTCCACTTT.

J is TRBJ2-1 and V is TRBV24-1; possibly TRBD1 for D (6 bases). CDR1 is KGHDR, CDR2 SFDVKD, per germline. V was shortened by 9 bases and J by 7 bases, with 12 bases between the two germline ends. The CDR3 covers 12 residues. CDR3 protein: CATGRGWNEQFF. The CDR3 bases are TGTGCCACCGGCAGGGGATGGAATGAGCAGTTCTTC.

The chain links TRBV6-4 to TRBJ2-3, with TRBD2 identical over 13 bases. Germline lookup yields CDR1 MRHNA and CDR2 SNTAGT. V lost 2 bases and J lost 4; bases outside the gene matches: 3. The CDR3 totals 16 residues. In DNA, the CDR3 is TGTGCCAGCAGTGACGAGGGGACTAGCGGGGCAGATACGCAGTATTTT. Encoded protein: CASSDEGTSGADTQYF.

The V gene is TRBV10-1, the J gene TRBJ1-1, with TRBD1 identical over 8 bases. J was trimmed by 4 bases and V by 2 bases; bases with no gene match: 3. This CDR3 comprises 14 residues. Per germline, CDR1 WNHNN and CDR2 SYGVQD (reference sequence). CDR3 bases: TGCGCCAGCAGTGAGACCACAGGGGGCACTGAAGCTTTCTTT. This sequence encodes CASSETTGGTEAFF.

The chain uses TRBV28 and TRBJ1-2, with 8 nucleotides matching TRBD1. This CDR3 contains 17 residues. The V segment lost 5 bases and the J segment 4 bases; nucleotides outside the gene matches: 15. CDR1 is MDHEN and CDR2 is SYDVKM in the germline V gene. CDR3 DNA sequence: TGTGCCAGCAGTGGGGGATCTCAGGGGGCGCTAATCTATGGCTACACCTTC. Translated: CASSGGSQGALIYGYTF.

The chain carries TRBV18 and TRBJ1-6; maybe TRBD1 (6 bases). The V end lost 3 bases, the J end lost 9 bases, and 12 bases lay between the germline ends. Germline CDR1 reads KGHSH; CDR2 reads LQKENI. The CDR3 length is 14 residues. The CDR3 DNA sequence: TGTGCCAGCTCACCGCGCGGGGGCCGTTCACCCCTCCACTTT. The encoded protein is CASSPRGGRSPLHF.

The chain uses TRBV6-5 and TRBJ1-4; 7 bases line up with TRBD1. CDR1 is MNHEY, CDR2 SVGAGI, per germline. This CDR3 is built from 15 residues. V lost 0 bases and J lost 8; bases outside the gene matches: 6. The CDR3 DNA reads as TGTGCCAGCAGTTACTCGAAACAGGGGTACGAAAAACTGTTTTTT. It yields the protein CASSYSKQGYEKLFF.

The rearrangement links TRBV9 to TRBJ2-3; 7 nucleotides match TRBD2. The ends lost 0 bases at V and 8 bases at J; junction bases unmatched: 9. The CDR3 extends over 15 amino acids. Germline V lookup: CDR1 SGDLS, CDR2 YYNGEE. In DNA, the CDR3 is TGTGCCAGCAGCGTAGCTTCCGGGGACTACACTACGCAGTATTTT. It codes for CASSVASGDYTTQYF.

This clone was counted a few times. The gene calls are TRBV5-4 and TRBJ2-5; 9 nucleotides align to TRBD1. The germline V gene has CDR1 SGHNT and CDR2 YYREEE (reference sequence). Trimming removed 4 bases from V and 5 bases from J; junction bases left unmatched: 6. CDR3 size: 14 residues. The CDR3 spells CASSQQGAGETQYF. The CDR3 nucleotides are TGTGCCAGCAGCCAACAGGGGGCAGGTGAGACCCAGTACTTC.

The chain recombines TRBV6-5 with TRBJ1-2, with TRBD1 matching over 7 bases. V lost 0 bases to trimming and J lost 8 bases; unmatched junction nucleotides: 6. Per the germline V gene, CDR1 is MNHEY and CDR2 is SVGAGI. CDR3 length: 14 residues. The CDR3 region has the DNA TGTGCCAGCAGTTACTCCAGGGGGACGGGAGGCTACACCTTC. This encodes CASSYSRGTGGYTF.

The gene calls are TRBV5-1 and TRBJ2-7; 10 bases line up with TRBD2. The V segment lost 8 bases and the J segment 1 base; nucleotides outside the gene matches: 15. CDR1 SGHRS and CDR2 YFSETQ come from the germline V gene. The CDR3 has 17 residues. CDR3 amino acids: CASRPGLAKGMSYEQYF. CDR3 nucleotides: TGCGCCAGTCGACCGGGACTAGCGAAAGGGATGTCCTACGAGCAGTACTTC.

This clone was counted a few times. The V call is TRBV5-1, the J call TRBJ1-1, with 10 bases aligning to TRBD1. This CDR3 spans 16 amino acids. Germline V gene data show CDR1 as SGHRS and CDR2 as YFSETQ. V was pared by 6 bases and J by 5 bases, with 13 bases of the junction left unmatched. This CDR3 is CASIAGTGAVGTEAFF. CDR3 DNA: TGCGCCAGCATTGCCGGGACAGGGGCGGTGGGGACTGAAGCTTTCTTT. Drawing the rest from reference TRBV5-1 and TRBJ1-1, the complete variable domain is KAGVTQTPRYLIKTRGQQVTLSCSPISGHRSVSWYQQTPGQGLQFLFEYFSETQRNKGNFPGRFSGRQFSNSRSEMNVSTLELGDSALYLCASIAGTGAVGTEAFFGQGTRLTVV.

The gene calls are TRBV6-6 and TRBJ2-1, with TRBD2 matching over 11 bases. CDR1 is MNHNY and CDR2 is SVGAGI in the germline V gene (reference sequence). J gave up 7 bases and V 7 bases, and 9 bases lay outside the gene matches. The CDR3 runs 15 residues. The CDR3 DNA reads TGTGCCAGCACCCCCGGGACTAGCGGTTGGAATGAGCAGTTCTTC. This codes for CASTPGTSGWNEQFF.